This is a list of T cell receptor beta chains from one sample in a study of shared clonotypes between healthy human individuals. Method: immunoSEQ multiplex PCR; TCRdb's copy keeps in-frame clones and lacks some. The data hold over 2 million clones, with around 93% observed a single time. The sample taken for sequencing was naive CD4+ T cells from PBMCs. Source of these receptors: a man aged 18 to 29 in good health. Some clones in this sample may be carry-over from other donors' samples. Both conserved end residues are trimmed from each CDR3.

CDR3aa	j_gene	v_gene
ASSQAGGEQGLFYEQY	TRBJ2-7	TRBV4-2
ASSGYGGSNQPQH	TRBJ1-5	TRBV19
GVEGDGYT	TRBJ1-2	TRBV28
ASSSLWSPTDTQY	TRBJ2-3	TRBV9
ASSERRVIGRQGEKLF	TRBJ1-4	TRBV6-1
ASSLASGTGGFGQY	TRBJ2-7	TRBV7-8
ASSYQGTMNTEAF	TRBJ1-1	TRBV6-5
ASSLERGWRTEAF	TRBJ1-1	TRBV14
ASSPHARNPYEQY	TRBJ2-7	TRBV18
ASSPPGSGNTIY	TRBJ1-3	TRBV5-1
ATDTRPGREGGGGYT	TRBJ1-2	TRBV28
ASRLLAKNIQY	TRBJ2-4	TRBV27
ASSLEREQTQY	TRBJ2-5	TRBV11-3
ASSSRDRGNYGYT	TRBJ1-2	TRBV7-2
ASSLNGRVGDTQY	TRBJ2-3	TRBV7-3
ASSLLGLAGAETQY	TRBJ2-5	TRBV7-3
ASSLNYLDDNEQF	TRBJ2-1	TRBV28
ASSLTGSSGSTDTQY	TRBJ2-3	TRBV7-3
ASSLFLYGDLNTEAF	TRBJ1-1	TRBV4-3
ASTAAISASVQF	TRBJ2-1	TRBV6-1
ASSLVKETQY	TRBJ2-5	TRBV7-2
ASSRGGNTEAF	TRBJ1-1	TRBV6-5
ASSTDRVGSYNEQF	TRBJ2-1	TRBV19
ASTPGVGARETQY	TRBJ2-5	TRBV27
ASSPNDRGNYNEQF	TRBJ2-1	TRBV7-9
ASSTGKEKLF	TRBJ1-4	TRBV6-1
ASSYSGSSYEQY	TRBJ2-7	TRBV5-1
ASSQEASGAYNEQF	TRBJ2-1	TRBV4-2
ASSQALGGTEAF	TRBJ1-1	TRBV4-3
ASNRGGTPSTDTQY	TRBJ2-3	TRBV10-2
ASSPGTANTEAF	TRBJ1-1	TRBV7-9
ASSFGAGGNQPQH	TRBJ1-5	TRBV7-2
ASSLNAQGGVGQPQH	TRBJ1-5	TRBV18
ASSLRENTEAF	TRBJ1-1	TRBV11-2
ASSASRGEAF	TRBJ1-1	TRBV7-3
ASSLWGQGSKNIQY	TRBJ2-4	TRBV28
ASSRGLAGGGNTQY	TRBJ2-3	TRBV7-2
ASSLLAGGWETQY	TRBJ2-5	TRBV5-1
ASSSVSAGANVLT	TRBJ2-6	TRBV6-5
ASSLAQSRIAGVGEQF	TRBJ2-1	TRBV7-2
ASSQVTGGDYNEQF	TRBJ2-1	TRBV4-3
ASSPSRDYGYGYT	TRBJ1-2	TRBV18
ASSVSIGRGSLESPSYEQY	TRBJ2-7	TRBV9
ASSPLTPRTQY	TRBJ2-5	TRBV5-1
ASSSANEQF	TRBJ2-1	TRBV27
ASSPPQGFDTEAF	TRBJ1-1	TRBV18
ASSLGEGRTNEKLF	TRBJ1-4	TRBV7-9